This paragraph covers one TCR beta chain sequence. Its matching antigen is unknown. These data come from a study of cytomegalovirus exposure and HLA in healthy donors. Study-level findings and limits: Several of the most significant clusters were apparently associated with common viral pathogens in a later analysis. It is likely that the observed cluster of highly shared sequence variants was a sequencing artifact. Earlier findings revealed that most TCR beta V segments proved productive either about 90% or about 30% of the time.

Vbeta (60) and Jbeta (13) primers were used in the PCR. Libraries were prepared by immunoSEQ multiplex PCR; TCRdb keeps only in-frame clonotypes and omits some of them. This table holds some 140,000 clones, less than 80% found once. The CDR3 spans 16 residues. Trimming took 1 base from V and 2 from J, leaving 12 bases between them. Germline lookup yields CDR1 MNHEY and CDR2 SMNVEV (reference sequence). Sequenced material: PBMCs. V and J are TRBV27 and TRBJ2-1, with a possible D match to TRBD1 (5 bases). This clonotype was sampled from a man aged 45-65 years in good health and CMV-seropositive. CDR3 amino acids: CASSLYSTVTYNEQFF. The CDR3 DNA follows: TGTGCCAGCAGTTTATATTCGACAGTGACCTACAATGAGCAGTTCTTC.